Shown below are 23 T cell receptor beta chains from a single sample sequenced in a study of T cells after posttransplantation cyclophosphamide. Libraries were prepared by immunoSEQ multiplex PCR; TCRdb keeps only in-frame clonotypes and omits some of them. The sample includes tens of thousands of clones, roughly 92% of them seen just once. Sequenced sample: PBMCs. Receptor source: a woman aged 45 to 65 in good health and a related stem cell transplant donor.

This clone has only one observation. The gene calls are TRBV11-2 and TRBJ2-4; D is ambiguous. The CDR3 runs to 18 residues. CDR1 is SGHAT and CDR2 is FQNNGV in the germline V gene. With 3 bases removed from V and 3 bases from J, the gap between germline ends came to 21 bases. This CDR3 reads CASSFTSDAGLLKNIQYF. In nucleotides, the CDR3 is TGTGCCAGCAGCTTTACTTCGGATGCAGGCCTGCTCAAAAACATTCAGTACTTC.

The rearrangement links TRBV28 to TRBJ1-2; 9 nucleotides line up with TRBD1. The CDR3 has 15 amino acids. Trimming removed 5 bases from V and 7 bases from J; junction bases left unmatched: 11. Germline values: CDR1 MDHEN, CDR2 SYDVKM. CDR3: CASSPSGQGTSGYTF. Written as DNA, the CDR3 is TGTGCCAGCAGTCCCTCGGGACAGGGTACAAGTGGCTACACCTTC.

V is TRBV7-8 and J is TRBJ2-5; D perhaps matches TRBD2 (6 bases). Germline CDR1 SGHVS, CDR2 FQNEAQ. This CDR3 has 15 amino acids. Trimming took 0 bases from V and 2 from J, leaving 10 bases between them. The CDR3 reads CASSLAGGEQETQYF. The CDR3 region has the DNA TGTGCCAGCAGCTTAGCGGGAGGTGAGCAAGAGACCCAGTACTTC.

V is TRBV27 and J is TRBJ1-2; TRBD1 might be the D (6 bases). V shed 2 bases and J shed 8 bases, with 12 bases lying between them. CDR3 length: 13 residues. Per the germline V gene, CDR1 is MNHEY and CDR2 is SMNVEV (reference sequence). Here the CDR3 DNA reads TGTGCCAGCAGTTTAAAAAGGGGGGGAGGCTACACCTTC. It specifies CASSLKRGGGYTF.

This sequence joins TRBV11-2 and TRBJ2-7; tentative D call: TRBD1 (7 bases). Germline lookup yields CDR1 SGHAT and CDR2 FQNNGV. V lost 5 bases, J lost 2 bases, and 22 bases lay in between. The CDR3 spans 17 residues. The CDR3 loop is CASSPAGGGGIAYEQYF. The CDR3 DNA follows: TGTGCCAGCAGCCCCGCAGGTGGAGGGGGCATCGCCTACGAGCAGTACTTC.

J is TRBJ1-2 and V is TRBV6-5, with D tentatively TRBD1 (6 bases). The CDR3 is 13 amino acids. Per germline, CDR1 MNHEY and CDR2 SVGAGI. Trimming stripped 6 bases from V and 5 bases from J, with 13 bases between. CDR3 residues: CASRLGQWYGYTF. Written as DNA, the CDR3 is TGTGCCAGCAGACTCGGACAGTGGTATGGCTACACCTTC.

The chain links TRBV5-6 to TRBJ2-6, with 8 positions matching TRBD2. Germline CDR1 and CDR2: SGHDT and YYEEEE. The V and J ends lost 3 bases and 0 bases, in that order; junction bases with no gene match: 5. This CDR3 has 17 residues. The CDR3 reads CASSSDGLASGANVLTF. The CDR3 DNA sequence: TGTGCCAGCAGCTCGGATGGACTAGCCTCTGGGGCCAACGTCCTGACTTTC.

The chain carries TRBV6-1 and TRBJ1-2, with D unresolved. V dropped 0 bases and J dropped 8 bases, with 16 bases sitting between them. The CDR3 is 15 residues long. Germline V gene lookup returns CDR1 MNHNS and CDR2 SASEGT. The CDR3, as DNA: TGTGCCAGCAGTGAAGCGAGTGTTACGGGGAAAGGCTACACCTTC. It encodes CASSEASVTGKGYTF.

The J gene is TRBJ2-6, the V gene TRBV5-1; D not certain. Trimming left V 4 bases short and J 0 bases short, with 17 bases between. CDR1 is SGHRS and CDR2 is YFSETQ in the germline V gene. The CDR3 contains 18 residues. CDR3 amino acids: CASSPGPTSGSGANVLTF. In DNA form, the CDR3 reads TGCGCCAGCAGCCCCGGTCCTACCTCGGGCTCTGGGGCCAACGTCCTGACTTTC.

The table lists this clone with a count of one. CDR3: CASSVQGVPQETQYF. In DNA form, the CDR3 reads TGTGCCAGCAGCGTCCAGGGGGTCCCCCAGGAGACCCAGTACTTC. The V call is TRBV7-2, the J call TRBJ2-5; 7 nucleotides line up with TRBD1. Losses at the gene ends were 5 bases for V and 5 bases for J; bases not matched to a gene: 11. The germline V gene has CDR1 SGHTA and CDR2 FQGNSA. The CDR3 consists of 15 residues.

Regarding this clone: Within the sample, other DNA sequences also encode this same CDR3. This chain connects TRBV5-1 to TRBJ1-1, with D unclear. The germline gives CDR1 SGHRS, CDR2 YFSETQ. This CDR3 has 13 amino acids. Trimming shortened V by 0 bases and J by 2 bases, and 5 bases separated the two germline ends. As DNA, the CDR3 is TGCGCCAGCAGCTTGGCAGGAAACACTGAAGCTTTCTTT. Protein: CASSLAGNTEAFF.

The chain couples TRBV7-8 to TRBJ1-3, with 7 positions matching TRBD1. This CDR3 is 14 amino acids long. CDR1 and CDR2 (germline): SGHVS, FQNEAQ. J gave up 8 bases and V 5 bases, and 9 bases lay outside the gene matches. This CDR3 reads CASSPTGMRDTIYF. In nucleotides, the CDR3 is TGTGCCAGCAGCCCGACAGGGATGAGAGACACCATATATTTT.

This rearrangement joins TRBV5-1 to TRBJ2-1; D gene uncertain. Germline V gives CDR1 SGHRS, CDR2 YFSETQ. The CDR3 runs 14 residues. The V gene lost 1 base and the J gene lost 4 bases, with 9 bases spanning the gap. Here the CDR3 reads CASSLLAVYNEQFF. CDR3 nucleotides: TGCGCCAGCAGCTTGTTGGCCGTTTACAATGAGCAGTTCTTC.

The rearrangement joins TRBV7-2 to TRBJ2-7; D ambiguous. V lost 1 base and J lost 2, with 12 bases in between. From germline, CDR1 is SGHTA and CDR2 FQGNSA. The CDR3 length is 15 residues. CDR3 amino acids: CASSLGQARTYEQYF. The CDR3 bases are TGTGCCAGCAGCTTAGGGCAGGCAAGAACCTACGAGCAGTACTTC.

The V and J genes are TRBV4-1 and TRBJ1-1; D is possibly TRBD1 (6 bases). This CDR3 region has 17 residues. Germline values: CDR1 MGHRA, CDR2 YSYEKL. V was clipped by 2 bases and J by 4 bases, with 20 bases between them. The CDR3 reads CASSQTPGGRGFTEAFF. CDR3 DNA sequence: TGCGCCAGCAGCCAAACCCCGGGCGGCAGGGGATTCACTGAAGCTTTCTTT.

The rearrangement uses TRBV7-9 and TRBJ1-1; tentatively, D is TRBD1 (5 bases). V lost 5 bases to trimming and J lost 4 bases, with 17 bases between them. Germline V gene lookup returns CDR1 SEHNR and CDR2 FQNEAQ (reference sequence). The length of the CDR3 is 15 residues. The CDR3 nucleotides read TGTGCCAGCAGCCCACCTCCGACGGGGGGCACTGAAGCTTTCTTT. Amino acid sequence: CASSPPPTGGTEAFF.

The chain couples TRBV23-1 to TRBJ1-5, with D possibly TRBD1 on 5 matching bases. TRBV23-1 is reported as an ORF; its role is uncertain. The CDR3 loop spans 17 amino acids. V was shortened by 5 bases and J by 0 bases, with 17 bases between the two germline ends. CDR3 bases: TGCGCCAGCAGTGCCACCGGGAGGGGACTTAGCAATCAGCCCCAGCATTTT. It yields the protein CASSATGRGLSNQPQHF.

V usage is TRBV6-5 and J usage is TRBJ1-1; D ambiguous. V lost 2 bases to trimming and J lost 1 base, with 8 bases between them. This CDR3 is built from 14 residues. Germline assignment: CDR1 MNHEY and CDR2 SVGAGI. The CDR3 nucleotides are TGTGCCAGCAGTTACGGGGAGAGGAACACTGAAGCTTTCTTT. The encoded protein is CASSYGERNTEAFF.

J is TRBJ2-7 and V is TRBV5-6; D ambiguous. Germline V CDR1 and CDR2: SGHDT, YYEEEE. Trimming took 5 bases from V and 2 from J, leaving 8 bases between them. The CDR3 covers 12 residues. CDR3 DNA: TGTGCCAGCAGAGGTGACACCTACGAGCAGTACTTC. This translates into CASRGDTYEQYF.

V gene TRBV7-2 combines with J gene TRBJ1-1; D is undetermined. Between the trimmed V and J ends, which lost 5 bases and 0 bases, there was a span of 10 bases. This CDR3 comprises 14 residues. Per germline, CDR1 SGHTA and CDR2 FQGNSA. CDR3 sequence reads: CASSQQSMNTEAFF. CDR3 DNA: TGTGCCAGCAGCCAACAGAGTATGAACACTGAAGCTTTCTTT. Variable domain in full (rest from reference TRBV7-2 and TRBJ1-1): GAGVSQSPSNKVTEKGKDVELRCDPISGHTALYWYRQSLGQGLEFLIYFQGNSAPDKSGLPSDRFSAERTGGSVSTLTIQRTQQEDSAVYLCASSQQSMNTEAFFGQGTRLTVV.

The chain combines TRBV14 with TRBJ1-5, with a possible D match to TRBD1 (5 bases). The germline V gene has CDR1 SGHDN and CDR2 FVKESK. The CDR3 has 14 residues. With 1 base removed from V and 14 bases from J, the gap between germline ends came to 18 bases. The CDR3 spells CASSQVELEGSEHF. CDR3 nucleotide sequence: TGTGCCAGCAGCCAAGTTGAGCTGGAGGGGTCCGAGCATTTT.

This clone came up a few times. The rearrangement joins TRBV2 to TRBJ1-5, with a tentative D call TRBD1 (5 bases). The length of the CDR3 is 12 residues. V was clipped by 10 bases and J by 4 bases, with 11 bases between them. From germline, CDR1 is SNHLY and CDR2 FYNNEI. This CDR3 reads CATRQPNQPQHF. The CDR3 nucleotides read TGTGCCACCAGACAGCCAAATCAGCCCCAGCATTTT.

The rearrangement uses TRBV9 and TRBJ2-2; a possible D gene is TRBD1 (6 bases). Between the trimmed V and J ends, which lost 3 bases and 6 bases, there was a span of 6 bases. CDR3 length: 12 amino acids. Germline assignment: CDR1 SGDLS and CDR2 YYNGEE. CDR3 nucleotides: TGTGCCAGCAGCGAGGGGGCCGGGGAGCTGTTTTTT. Amino acids: CASSEGAGELFF.